The entry below gives a single T cell receptor (beta chain) sequence along with its context. The data were obtained in a study of technical replicates of blood from a few donors. The data were produced by immunoSEQ multiplex PCR, yet TCRdb's version contains in-frame clones alone and is incomplete. The repertoire includes 95,000 or so clones, roughly 95% of them detected once, and roughly 0.3% sits in the top ten. The CDR3 has 16 amino acids. Deletions cut 5 bases from V and 0 bases from J, with 14 bases between. CDR1 and CDR2 from the germline V gene are SGHTA and FQGTGA. This sequence joins TRBV7-3 and TRBJ2-1; D is perhaps TRBD2 (5 bases). The sequence was collected from a human donor in good health. Sequenced material: T cells isolated from PBMCs. The CDR3 DNA is TGTGCCAGCAGCAAACAAGGACTGGCCTCCTACAATGAGCAGTTCTTC. Translated: CASSKQGLASYNEQFF.